This T cell receptor beta chain was found in a study of CD8 T cells in Susac syndrome. CD8+ and CD4+ blood T cells underwent TCR beta sequencing. While CD8+ and CD4+ T cells were isolated negatively, TEMRA cells were enriched by FACS. Points from the study as a whole: The authors acknowledged that the study's TCR sequencing and HLA analysis involved relatively few individuals.

Note on this clonotype: Its target is unknown.

RNA totalling about 0.45 to 1 ug underwent reverse transcription with random hexamers. immunoSEQ multiplex PCR amplified TCR beta CDR3 across 54 Vbeta, 13 Jbeta. TCRdb re-called the immunoSEQ multiplex PCR reads through MiXCR, storing one row per CDR3 protein. The sample holds about 150,000 distinct CDR3 sequences, roughly 94% seen once. V was shortened by 1 base and J by 8 bases, with 11 bases between the two germline ends. Germline V CDR1 and CDR2: LGHNA, YSLEER. CDR3 size: 13 residues. The receptor's source is a human donor with multiple sclerosis. Input material: CD8+ T cells from PBMCs. V and J are TRBV4-3 and TRBJ1-2; the D gene is possibly TRBD1 (5 bases). CDR3 loop: CASSQGGARGYTF. CDR3 coding DNA: TGCGCCAGCAGCCAAGGTGGGGCTAGGGGCTACACCTTC.